The present entry profiles one TCR beta chain with its context. Its specificity is unknown. The CDR3 has 16 residues. Germline assignment: CDR1 MGHRA and CDR2 YSYEKL. The ends were cut back, 3 bases at V and 0 bases at J, with 11 bases in the middle. The data originate from a study of cytomegalovirus exposure and HLA in healthy donors. Study information: Around 76% of 398 genotyped donors fell in the Caucasian-associated ancestry cluster.

Researchers ran the PCR with 60 Vbeta and 13 Jbeta primers. Assay: immunoSEQ multiplex PCR; the TCRdb copy retains only in-frame clones and omits some. The sample carries approximately 190,000 clones, about 81% recorded once. Study results and caveats: The authors later found HLA-associated TCR beta chains more clonally expanded than equally common others. Among TCR beta chains, those listed as cytomegalovirus-associated numbered around 160. Some V segments, including TRBV6-2 and TRBV6-3, were excluded as indistinguishable.

Sequenced: PBMCs. This receptor was taken from a woman between 18 and 29 years old in good health and CMV-seropositive. The chain carries TRBV4-1 and TRBJ1-4, with D possibly being TRBD1 (6 bases). The chain's CDR3 is CASSHRRQATNEKLFF. Here the CDR3 DNA reads TGCGCCAGCAGCCACCGTAGACAGGCAACTAATGAAAAACTGTTTTTT.